This is a list of T cell receptor beta chains from one sample in a study of T cell changes during pregnancy in multiple sclerosis. TCRdb keeps only in-frame clones here, not all; method: immunoSEQ multiplex PCR. The table lists some 97,000 clones, around nine tenths of them singletons, with more than 0.95% in the top ten. This specimen consisted of peripheral blood, obtained in the second trimester of pregnancy. Receptor source: a female donor with multiple sclerosis, enrolled in a pregnancy study. Both conserved end residues are part of each CDR3. A D gene is named only where the DNA matches it firmly. Clone size is not always given. Where it is, it says once, few, many or a class for expanded clones.

j_call v_call clone_size d_call cdr3_nt cdr3_aa
TRBJ2-7 TRBV18 - TRBD2 TGTGCCAGCTCACCAGGCGGGAGTCTCACAGAGCAGTACTTC CASSPGGSLTEQYF
TRBJ2-5 TRBV5-1 - TRBD1 TGCGCCAGCAGCTTGACCGGGACAGAAGAAGAGACCCAGTACTTC CASSLTGTEEETQYF
TRBJ1-4 TRBV27 - - TGTGCCAGCAGTTCTAGTCGCCAAGCCACAACTAATGAAAAACTGTTTTTT CASSSSRQATTNEKLFF
TRBJ2-3 TRBV6-5 - TRBD2 TGTGCCAGCAAACTAGCGGGAGGGGGGGGAGATACGCAGTATTTT CASKLAGGGGDTQYF
TRBJ2-5 TRBV5-4 - - TGTGCCAGCAGCGGCCCCCTGGAAGAGACCCAGTACTTC CASSGPLEETQYF
TRBJ1-1 TRBV6-1 - TRBD1 TGTGCCAGCAGTGAAACTTTACAGGGGTCAGCTTTCTTT CASSETLQGSAFF
TRBJ2-1 TRBV5-1 - TRBD2 TGCGCCAGCAGCTTGGATAGCGGGACGTACAATGAGCAGTTCTTC CASSLDSGTYNEQFF
TRBJ2-3 TRBV4-1 - TRBD2 TGCGCCAGCAGCCGCCTACTAGCGGGGGGGGCAGATACGCAGTATTTT CASSRLLAGGADTQYF
TRBJ1-2 TRBV6-1 - - TGTGCCAGCAGTATAACTAGGACAGACGGCTACACCTTC CASSITRTDGYTF
TRBJ1-2 TRBV5-1 - - TGCGCCAGCAGCTCGGGAGGGGACGGCTACACCTTC CASSSGGDGYTF
TRBJ2-3 TRBV25-1 - TRBD1 TGTGCCACAAGCTCAGGGGGCGGCACAGATACGCAGTATTTT CATSSGGGTDTQYF
TRBJ2-7 TRBV19 - TRBD1 TGTGCCAGTAGCGTACAGTTTCAGGGGGCCTACGAGCAGTACTTC CASSVQFQGAYEQYF
TRBJ1-2 TRBV5-5 - - TGTGCCAGCAGCGCGGGACGGGAACCTTATGGCTACACCTTC CASSAGREPYGYTF
TRBJ2-1 TRBV7-3 - - TGTGCCAGCAGCTTATATCTTTTCCCGGGACTCGACTACAATGAGCAGTTCTTC CASSLYLFPGLDYNEQFF
TRBJ2-7 TRBV9 - - TGTGCCAGCAGCGTCGGGGACGAGCAGTACTTC CASSVGDEQYF
TRBJ1-1 TRBV19 - - TGTGCCAGTAGTACAGCCTGGGGGGGGCTGGGCACTGAAGCTTTCTTT CASSTAWGGLGTEAFF
TRBJ2-3 TRBV4-2 - - TGTGCCAGCAGCCAAGAGGGTAGCGGATTCACAGATACGCAGTATTTT CASSQEGSGFTDTQYF
TRBJ2-5 TRBV6-5 once - TGTGCCAGCAGGGTTTCCCTGGCGGTAGAGACCCAGTACTTC CASRVSLAVETQYF
TRBJ2-1 TRBV7-9 - TRBD2 TGTGCCAGCAGCTTACCGCGGGAGGAGGATGAGCAGTTCTTC CASSLPREEDEQFF
TRBJ2-5 TRBV30 - TRBD2 TGTGCCTGGAGTGCGGGAGGGCGTGAGACCCAGTACTTC CAWSAGGRETQYF
TRBJ1-1 TRBV18 few - TGTGCCAGCACAACGTTAGGGGACACTGAAGCTTTCTTT CASTTLGDTEAFF
TRBJ1-2 TRBV11-2 once - TGTGCCAGCACGTTAACAGGTGCCTATATGGATGGCTACACCTTC CASTLTGAYMDGYTF
TRBJ2-5 TRBV7-2 - - TGTGCCAGCAGCCGTCTCTCAGGAAAAGAGACCCAGTACTTC CASSRLSGKETQYF
TRBJ1-3 TRBV9 - - TGTGCCAGCAGCCTGAGGGAAAACACCATATATTTT CASSLRENTIYF
TRBJ2-1 TRBV9 - TRBD2 TGTGCCAGCAGCGAGACTAGCGGGGTAAATCAGCAGTTCTTC CASSETSGVNQQFF
TRBJ2-3 TRBV5-1 - TRBD2 TGCGCCAGCAGCTCTGGGACTAGCGCAGATACGCAGTATTTT CASSSGTSADTQYF